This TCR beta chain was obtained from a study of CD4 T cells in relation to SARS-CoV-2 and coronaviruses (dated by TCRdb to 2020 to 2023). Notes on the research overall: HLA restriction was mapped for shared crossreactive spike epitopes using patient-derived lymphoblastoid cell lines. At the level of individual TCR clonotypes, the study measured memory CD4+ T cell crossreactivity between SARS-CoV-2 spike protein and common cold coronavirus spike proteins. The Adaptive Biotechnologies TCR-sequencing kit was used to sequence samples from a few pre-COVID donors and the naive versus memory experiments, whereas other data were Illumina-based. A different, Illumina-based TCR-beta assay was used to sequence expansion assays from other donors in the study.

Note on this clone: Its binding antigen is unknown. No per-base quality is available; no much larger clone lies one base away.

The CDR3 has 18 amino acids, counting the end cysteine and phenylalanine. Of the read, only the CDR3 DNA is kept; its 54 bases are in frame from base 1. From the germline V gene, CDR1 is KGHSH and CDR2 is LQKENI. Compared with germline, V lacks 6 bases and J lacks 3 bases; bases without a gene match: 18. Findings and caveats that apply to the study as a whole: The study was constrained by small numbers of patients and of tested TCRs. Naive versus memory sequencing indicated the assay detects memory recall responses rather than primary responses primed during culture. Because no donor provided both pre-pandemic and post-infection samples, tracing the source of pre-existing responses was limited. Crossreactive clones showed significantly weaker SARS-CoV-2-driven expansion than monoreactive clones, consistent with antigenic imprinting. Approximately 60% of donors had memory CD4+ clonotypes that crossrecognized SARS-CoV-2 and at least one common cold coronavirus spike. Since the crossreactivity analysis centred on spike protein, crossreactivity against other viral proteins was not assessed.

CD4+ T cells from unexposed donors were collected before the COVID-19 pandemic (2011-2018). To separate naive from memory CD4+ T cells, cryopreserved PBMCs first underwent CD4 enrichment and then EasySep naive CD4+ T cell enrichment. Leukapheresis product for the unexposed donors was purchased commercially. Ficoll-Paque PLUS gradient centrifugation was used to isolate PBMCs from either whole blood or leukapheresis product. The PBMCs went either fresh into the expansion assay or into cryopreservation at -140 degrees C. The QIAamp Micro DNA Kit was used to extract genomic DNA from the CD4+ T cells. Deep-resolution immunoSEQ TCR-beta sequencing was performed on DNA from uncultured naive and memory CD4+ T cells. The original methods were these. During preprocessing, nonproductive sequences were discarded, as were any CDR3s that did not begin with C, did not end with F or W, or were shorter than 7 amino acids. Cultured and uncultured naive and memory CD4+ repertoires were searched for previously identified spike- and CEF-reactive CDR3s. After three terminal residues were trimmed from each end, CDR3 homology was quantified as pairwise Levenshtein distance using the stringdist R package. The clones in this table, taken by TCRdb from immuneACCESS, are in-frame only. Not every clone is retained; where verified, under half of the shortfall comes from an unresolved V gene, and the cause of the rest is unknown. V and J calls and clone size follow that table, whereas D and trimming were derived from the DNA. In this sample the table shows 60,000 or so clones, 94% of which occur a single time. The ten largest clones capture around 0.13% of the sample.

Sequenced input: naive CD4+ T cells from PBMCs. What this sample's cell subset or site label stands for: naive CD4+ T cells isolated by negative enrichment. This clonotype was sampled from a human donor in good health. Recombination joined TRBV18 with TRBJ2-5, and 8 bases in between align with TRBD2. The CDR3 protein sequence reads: CASSLRVGPTSEKETQYF. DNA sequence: TGTGCCAGCTCCCTGAGAGTGGGTCCGACTAGCGAAAAAGAGACCCAGTACTTC.